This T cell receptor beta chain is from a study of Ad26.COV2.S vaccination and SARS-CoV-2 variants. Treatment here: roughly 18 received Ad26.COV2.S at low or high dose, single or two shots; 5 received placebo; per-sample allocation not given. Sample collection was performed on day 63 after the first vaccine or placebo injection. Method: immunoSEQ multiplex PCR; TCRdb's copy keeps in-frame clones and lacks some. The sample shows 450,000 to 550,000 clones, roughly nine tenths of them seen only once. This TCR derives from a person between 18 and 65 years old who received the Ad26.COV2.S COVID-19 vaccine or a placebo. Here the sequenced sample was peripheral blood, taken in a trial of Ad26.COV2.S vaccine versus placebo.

Here the CDR3 reads CASSQAATGKRTEAFF. The CDR3 DNA follows: TGTGCCAGCAGCCAAGCCGCGACAGGCAAGAGGACTGAAGCTTTCTTT. The chain combines TRBV3-1 (or the pseudogene TRBV3-2) with TRBJ1-1; D is perhaps TRBD1 (6 bases). There are 16 residues in the CDR3. CDR1 and CDR2 (germline): LGHDT, YNNKEL (reference sequence). Trimming took off 1 base at V and 5 bases at J, with 17 bases between the two ends.